This T cell receptor beta chain was recorded in a study of blood T cell repertoires in COVID-19. Per the germline V gene, CDR1 is SGHTA and CDR2 is FQGTGA. V shed 5 bases and J 6 bases; nucleotides not matched to a gene: 11. The length of the CDR3 is 16 residues. Ages ranged from about 18 to 89 years, with residence in about 24 US areas. Cohort allocation depended upon clinical history that participants reported. Cohort 3 recovered donors had two negative PCRs, clearance, or symptom resolution. In the authors' workflow: Nucleated cell number was recorded as an estimate derived from reference gene primer amplification. Using immunoSEQ multiplex PCR, the repertoire was profiled, and TCRdb retains in-frame clones only, with some absent. V and J calls and clone size come straight from that table; D and trimming were deduced from the DNA. The repertoire holds 250,000 to 350,000 clones, with 70% to 90% as singletons.

The sample comprised PBMCs or T cells enriched from blood (not recorded which). The sequence came from a young woman who had recovered from COVID-19. V is TRBV7-3 and J is TRBJ2-2, with 8 bases fitting TRBD1. Here the CDR3 DNA reads TGTGCCAGCAGCGTCGGACAGGGTGGGGTCCCCGGGGAGCTGTTTTTT. This translates into CASSVGQGGVPGELFF.